Shown below are 7 T cell receptor beta chains from a single sample sequenced in a study of blood T cell repertoires in COVID-19. The protocol was immunoSEQ multiplex PCR, while the TCRdb copy is restricted to in-frame clones and leaves out a portion. The table lists about 280,000 clones, around 90% of them singletons. Specimen: peripheral blood. These receptors all come from a man in his late teens or twenties with active or convalescent COVID-19.

The chain uses TRBV6-5 and TRBJ1-1, with no clear D. Germline CDR1 and CDR2: MNHEY and SVGAGI. The CDR3 consists of 13 residues. V dropped 11 bases and J dropped 4 bases, with 17 bases sitting between them. The CDR3 DNA reads as TGTGCCTTTAAGGAGGGCGGAGGCACTGAAGCTTTCTTT. This sequence encodes CAFKEGGGTEAFF.

The chain joins TRBV12-5 to TRBJ2-4; TRBD2 matches at 12 bases. In germline, CDR1 is LGHNT, CDR2 FRNRAP. With V trimmed by 7 bases and J by 0 bases, 4 bases remained unmatched. CDR3 size: 16 residues. CDR3 amino acids: CASVPSGGGAKNIQYF. CDR3 DNA: TGTGCTAGTGTTCCTAGCGGGGGGGGAGCCAAAAACATTCAGTACTTC.

V gene TRBV4-1 combines with J gene TRBJ2-1, with 13 bases matching TRBD2. The V segment lost 1 base and the J segment 9 bases; nucleotides outside the gene matches: 6. The CDR3 consists of 16 residues. Germline CDR1 is MGHRA and CDR2 is YSYEKL. The CDR3 here is CASSQATSGGAVEQFF. The CDR3, as DNA: TGCGCCAGCAGCCAAGCCACTAGCGGGGGGGCCGTTGAGCAGTTCTTC.

The V gene is TRBV27, the J gene TRBJ1-4; TRBD1 agrees at 9 bases. This CDR3 has 19 residues. The germline V gene has CDR1 MNHEY and CDR2 SMNVEV (reference sequence). V lost 3 bases and J lost 0; bases outside the gene matches: 11. CDR3 sequence reads: CASSLIAGTGSSTNEKLFF. The CDR3 region has the DNA TGTGCCAGCAGTTTGATTGCCGGGACAGGGTCCTCAACTAATGAAAAACTGTTTTTT.

This rearrangement joins TRBV9 to TRBJ2-1, with D perhaps TRBD2 (6 bases). This CDR3 region has 15 residues. Germline V gene data show CDR1 as SGDLS and CDR2 as YYNGEE. V dropped 0 bases and J dropped 2 bases, with 9 bases sitting between them. This CDR3 is CASSVGGDPYNEQFF. CDR3 bases: TGTGCCAGCAGCGTAGGGGGGGACCCCTACAATGAGCAGTTCTTC.

The rearrangement links TRBV6-2 or TRBV6-3 to TRBJ2-7, with 10 bases identical to TRBD2. V trimming: 5 bases; J trimming: 1 base; junction bases outside the gene matches: 5. The germline CDR1 and CDR2 sequences are MNHEY and SVGEGT. This CDR3 spans 15 amino acids. CDR3 DNA: TGTGCCAGCAGTCTAGCGGGGGATGGATCCTACGAGCAGTACTTC. Protein product: CASSLAGDGSYEQYF.

The chain employs TRBV4-1 and TRBJ2-4, with 11 bases matching TRBD2. V shed 3 bases, J shed 2 bases, and the junction held 3 bases outside the gene matches. The CDR3 contains 16 residues. CDR1 is MGHRA and CDR2 is YSYEKL in the germline V gene. This CDR3 reads CASSQLAGGPKNIQYF. The CDR3 DNA reads TGCGCCAGCAGCCAGCTAGCGGGGGGCCCCAAAAACATTCAGTACTTC.